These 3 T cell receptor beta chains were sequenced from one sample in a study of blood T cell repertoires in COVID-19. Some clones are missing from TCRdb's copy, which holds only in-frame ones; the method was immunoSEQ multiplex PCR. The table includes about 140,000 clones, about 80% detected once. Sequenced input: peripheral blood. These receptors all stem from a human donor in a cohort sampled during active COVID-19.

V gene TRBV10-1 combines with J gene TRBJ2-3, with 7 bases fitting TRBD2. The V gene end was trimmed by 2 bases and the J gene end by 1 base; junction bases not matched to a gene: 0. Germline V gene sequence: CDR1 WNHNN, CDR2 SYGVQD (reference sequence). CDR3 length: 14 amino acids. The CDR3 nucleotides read TGCGCCAGCAGTGAGAGCGGGGGCACAGATACGCAGTATTTT. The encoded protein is CASSESGGTDTQYF.

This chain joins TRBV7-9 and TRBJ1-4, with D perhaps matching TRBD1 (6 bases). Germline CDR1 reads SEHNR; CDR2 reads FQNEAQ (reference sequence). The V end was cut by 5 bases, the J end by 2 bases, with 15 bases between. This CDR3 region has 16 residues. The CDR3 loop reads CASSPGGQPTNEKLFF. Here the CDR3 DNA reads TGTGCCAGCAGCCCCGGGGGGCAGCCTACTAATGAAAAACTGTTTTTT.

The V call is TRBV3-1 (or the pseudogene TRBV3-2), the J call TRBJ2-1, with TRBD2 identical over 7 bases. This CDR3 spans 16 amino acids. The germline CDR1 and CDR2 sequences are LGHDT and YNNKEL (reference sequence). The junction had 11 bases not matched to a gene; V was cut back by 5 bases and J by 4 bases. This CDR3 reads CASSSFVGGSYNEQFF. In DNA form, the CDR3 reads TGTGCCAGCAGCTCTTTCGTGGGGGGGTCGTACAATGAGCAGTTCTTC.